These T cell receptor beta chains were read from a single sample in a study of shared clonotypes between healthy human individuals. Method: immunoSEQ multiplex PCR; TCRdb's copy keeps in-frame clones and lacks some. Among approximately 2.5 million clones listed, 90% to 95% were seen once. Sequenced sample: naive CD4+ T cells from PBMCs. These receptors were obtained from a man between 18 and 35 years old in good health. Some clones in this sample may be carry-over from other donors' samples. The CDR3 runs from the conserved cysteine through the conserved F or W. Fields, in order: CDR3 DNA, CDR3 protein, clone size, D gene, V gene, J gene. The D gene is left open where the match is weak. Rows give clone size only sometimes, using once, few, many, or a class for an expanded clone.

CDR3 DNA: TGTGCCAGCAGCTTATCGGGGCAACGTAATGAAAAACTGTTTTTT; CDR3 protein: CASSLSGQRNEKLFF; clone size: .; D gene: .; V gene: TRBV11-2; J gene: TRBJ1-4
CDR3 DNA: TGTGCCAGCAGGGACAGGGGACTTGGCAAAAACATTCAGTACTTC; CDR3 protein: CASRDRGLGKNIQYF; clone size: .; D gene: TRBD1; V gene: TRBV28; J gene: TRBJ2-4
CDR3 DNA: TGTGCCACCAGCAGAAAACTAGTCTCCTACAATGAGCAGTTCTTC; CDR3 protein: CATSRKLVSYNEQFF; clone size: .; D gene: .; V gene: TRBV15; J gene: TRBJ2-1
CDR3 DNA: TGTGCCAGCAGCCGATTAGGAGGGGATGAAAAACTGTTTTTT; CDR3 protein: CASSRLGGDEKLFF; clone size: .; D gene: .; V gene: TRBV7-9; J gene: TRBJ1-4
CDR3 DNA: TGTGCCAGCAGCTTAGTGGAGGCAGGGGGCCGGGAGCAGTACTTC; CDR3 protein: CASSLVEAGGREQYF; clone size: .; D gene: TRBD1; V gene: TRBV7-2; J gene: TRBJ2-7
CDR3 DNA: TGTGCCAGCAGTGAAGTCTCGGCAGGCCTATTGGATTCACCCCTCCACTTT; CDR3 protein: CASSEVSAGLLDSPLHF; clone size: .; D gene: .; V gene: TRBV6-1; J gene: TRBJ1-6
CDR3 DNA: TGCAGCGCATCGACAGGGGATAGCAATCAGCCCCAGCATTTT; CDR3 protein: CSASTGDSNQPQHF; clone size: few; D gene: TRBD1; V gene: TRBV29-1; J gene: TRBJ1-5
CDR3 DNA: TGCGCCAGCAGCTTGGAAGCGGGACAGGCCTTCACTGAAGCTTTCTTT; CDR3 protein: CASSLEAGQAFTEAFF; clone size: .; D gene: TRBD1; V gene: TRBV5-1; J gene: TRBJ1-1
CDR3 DNA: TGTGCCAGCTCCCGAGGCGGAGGGTTTGCCTACGAGCAGTACTTC; CDR3 protein: CASSRGGGFAYEQYF; clone size: .; D gene: .; V gene: TRBV18; J gene: TRBJ2-7
CDR3 DNA: TGTGCCAGCAGCTTAGGTGCAGGGGTTGGAAACACCATATATTTT; CDR3 protein: CASSLGAGVGNTIYF; clone size: once; D gene: .; V gene: TRBV7-9; J gene: TRBJ1-3
CDR3 DNA: TGTGCCTGGAGTTGGCGGAAACGGGGGGCAGATACGCAGTATTTT; CDR3 protein: CAWSWRKRGADTQYF; clone size: .; D gene: TRBD2; V gene: TRBV30; J gene: TRBJ2-3
CDR3 DNA: TGTGCCAGCAGCTTACTCTCGAACGGCGCGGATACGCAGTATTTT; CDR3 protein: CASSLLSNGADTQYF; clone size: .; D gene: .; V gene: TRBV7-9; J gene: TRBJ2-3
CDR3 DNA: TGTGCCAGCAGCTTACTCTCGGGGGACACTGAAGCTTTCTTT; CDR3 protein: CASSLLSGDTEAFF; clone size: .; D gene: .; V gene: TRBV7-3; J gene: TRBJ1-1
CDR3 DNA: TGTGCCAGCAGTGTGGGACAGGGCTTATCTGGCTACACCTTC; CDR3 protein: CASSVGQGLSGYTF; clone size: .; D gene: TRBD1; V gene: TRBV2; J gene: TRBJ1-2
CDR3 DNA: TGTGCCAGCAGCTTGGGAAAGCAGAACACTGAAGCTTTCTTT; CDR3 protein: CASSLGKQNTEAFF; clone size: .; D gene: .; V gene: TRBV5-4; J gene: TRBJ1-1
CDR3 DNA: TGCAGCGCCGGAAGGGGGGACACTGAAGCTTTCTTT; CDR3 protein: CSAGRGDTEAFF; clone size: few; D gene: .; V gene: TRBV29-1; J gene: TRBJ1-1
CDR3 DNA: TGTGCCAGCAGCTTCTCACGACGAGAGACCCAGTACTTC; CDR3 protein: CASSFSRRETQYF; clone size: .; D gene: .; V gene: TRBV5-6; J gene: TRBJ2-5
CDR3 DNA: TGTGCCAGCAGCTTGGGGACAGGGGTCTCCCCGGGAGGAAACACCATATATTTT; CDR3 protein: CASSLGTGVSPGGNTIYF; clone size: .; D gene: TRBD1; V gene: TRBV5-5; J gene: TRBJ1-3
CDR3 DNA: TGTGCCAGCAGTTTGGGATCGAGCACAGATACGCAGTATTTT; CDR3 protein: CASSLGSSTDTQYF; clone size: .; D gene: .; V gene: TRBV7-2; J gene: TRBJ2-3
CDR3 DNA: TGTGCCAGCAGTGATGGAGTCGGGGGGAACACTGAAGCTTTCTTT; CDR3 protein: CASSDGVGGNTEAFF; clone size: .; D gene: .; V gene: TRBV2; J gene: TRBJ1-1
CDR3 DNA: TGTGCCAGCAGCTTAGCTTGGGGGGTACTCTCCTACGAGCAGTACTTC; CDR3 protein: CASSLAWGVLSYEQYF; clone size: .; D gene: .; V gene: TRBV11-2; J gene: TRBJ2-7
CDR3 DNA: TGTGCCAGCAGCCATGGACAAGAGACCCAGTACTTC; CDR3 protein: CASSHGQETQYF; clone size: .; D gene: .; V gene: TRBV11-3; J gene: TRBJ2-5
CDR3 DNA: TGTGCCTGGAGTACACTTGTCCTGGGGGGCACTGAAGCTTTCTTT; CDR3 protein: CAWSTLVLGGTEAFF; clone size: once; D gene: .; V gene: TRBV30; J gene: TRBJ1-1
CDR3 DNA: TGTGCCAGCAGCTTGGCGGGCACCACAGATACGCAGTATTTT; CDR3 protein: CASSLAGTTDTQYF; clone size: .; D gene: .; V gene: TRBV7-2; J gene: TRBJ2-3
CDR3 DNA: TGTGCCTGGAGTGTACCCGCAGGGACCGGGGAGCTGTTTTTT; CDR3 protein: CAWSVPAGTGELFF; clone size: .; D gene: .; V gene: TRBV30; J gene: TRBJ2-2
CDR3 DNA: TGTGCCAGCAGCTTAGGGGGCGGGTACACTGAAGCTTTCTTT; CDR3 protein: CASSLGGGYTEAFF; clone size: once; D gene: .; V gene: TRBV7-9; J gene: TRBJ1-1
CDR3 DNA: TGTGCCAGCAGCCCGGACAGCACTAACTATGGCTACACCTTC; CDR3 protein: CASSPDSTNYGYTF; clone size: once; D gene: .; V gene: TRBV7-2; J gene: TRBJ1-2
CDR3 DNA: TGTGCCAGCAGCTTAGGGCAGGTAGAAGAGACCCAGTACTTC; CDR3 protein: CASSLGQVEETQYF; clone size: .; D gene: .; V gene: TRBV7-9; J gene: TRBJ2-5
CDR3 DNA: TGTGCCAGCAGCAAGCTTCCCGGGGAGCTGTTTTTT; CDR3 protein: CASSKLPGELFF; clone size: .; D gene: .; V gene: TRBV7-9; J gene: TRBJ2-2
CDR3 DNA: TGCGCCAGCAGCGGCGTGGGCGGCCCTAAGGGTTCCGATACGCAGTATTTT; CDR3 protein: CASSGVGGPKGSDTQYF; clone size: .; D gene: .; V gene: TRBV5-1; J gene: TRBJ2-3
CDR3 DNA: TGTGCTAGTGGTTTGGGTGGGGGCACAGATACGCAGTATTTT; CDR3 protein: CASGLGGGTDTQYF; clone size: .; D gene: .; V gene: TRBV12-5; J gene: TRBJ2-3
CDR3 DNA: TGTGCCAGCAGCTTACCTATAGCGGGAGTTGAGACCCAGTACTTC; CDR3 protein: CASSLPIAGVETQYF; clone size: .; D gene: TRBD2; V gene: TRBV7-2; J gene: TRBJ2-5
CDR3 DNA: TGTGCCAGCTCGCCAGTAGCGGGAGCCCAAGAGACCCAGTACTTC; CDR3 protein: CASSPVAGAQETQYF; clone size: .; D gene: TRBD2; V gene: TRBV18; J gene: TRBJ2-5
CDR3 DNA: TGTGCCAGCAACGTTTCCCCCCGTAGGGTGAACACTGAAGCTTTCTTT; CDR3 protein: CASNVSPRRVNTEAFF; clone size: once; D gene: .; V gene: TRBV28; J gene: TRBJ1-1
CDR3 DNA: TGCGCCAGCAGCTTCCGACAGGGGGCATCTGAAGCTTTCTTT; CDR3 protein: CASSFRQGASEAFF; clone size: .; D gene: TRBD1; V gene: TRBV5-1; J gene: TRBJ1-1